Listed below are T cell receptor beta chains from one sample, sequenced in a study of cytomegalovirus exposure and HLA in healthy donors. Sequencing used immunoSEQ multiplex PCR; TCRdb keeps in-frame clones, though not all of them. The sample has approximately 150,000 clones, less than 90% seen once. The source material was PBMCs. The origin of the receptors is a man aged 25 to 40 in good health and CMV-seropositive. Each CDR3 is given with its conserved first and last residue. A D gene is named only where the DNA matches it firmly. Where a row states a size, it is once, few, many or the class of an expanded clone; other rows omit it.

TRBD2	TRBJ2-5	TRBV19	.	TGTGCCAGTAGTATCTCCCTAGCGGGAGGGAGAGAGACCCAGTACTTC	CASSISLAGGRETQYF
TRBD2	TRBJ2-3	TRBV5-1	.	TGCGCCAGCAGCACGGGGGCGGGAGGTGATACGCAGTATTTT	CASSTGAGGDTQYF
TRBD1	TRBJ2-1	TRBV10-2	.	TGCGCCAGCAGTGAGGACGGGACAGGTTCTAGGCAGTTCTTC	CASSEDGTGSRQFF
.	TRBJ2-5	TRBV7-6	.	TGTGCCAGCAGCTTAGGGGGCAGTCAAGAGACCCAGTACTTC	CASSLGGSQETQYF
TRBD2	TRBJ2-7	TRBV29-1	.	TGCAGCGTTGGGGGATTTTCGGCGGGAGGGCCAGGCGAGCAGTACTTC	CSVGGFSAGGPGEQYF
TRBD2	TRBJ2-7	TRBV15	few	TGTGCCACCAGCAGCCTAGCGGGGTTCTACGAGCAGTACTTC	CATSSLAGFYEQYF
TRBD1	TRBJ2-5	TRBV2	.	TGTGCCAGCAGTAGACAGGGGGGGACTGGGGAGACCCAGTACTTC	CASSRQGGTGETQYF
TRBD1	TRBJ2-2	TRBV6-1	.	TGTGCCAGCACCGAAAGACAGGGATCCGGGGAGCTGTTTTTT	CASTERQGSGELFF
TRBD1	TRBJ1-1	TRBV10-2	.	TGCGCCAGCCTAGGACAGGGTTCCACTGAAGCTTTCTTT	CASLGQGSTEAFF
.	TRBJ2-1	TRBV7-9	.	TGTGCCAGCAGCCCCTTGGGGGGAACCTACAATGAGCAGTTCTTC	CASSPLGGTYNEQFF
.	TRBJ1-3	TRBV7-2	.	TGTGCCAGCAGCTTAACTGGTATTTACTCTGGAAACACCATATATTTT	CASSLTGIYSGNTIYF
.	TRBJ1-2	TRBV7-9	.	TGTGCCAGCAGCTCCGCAGGGACTAGTCGATATGGCTACACCTTC	CASSSAGTSRYGYTF
.	TRBJ2-2	TRBV5-1	.	TGCGCCAGCAGCTTGGGCGGGACCCTTGGGAACACCGGGGAGCTGTTTTTT	CASSLGGTLGNTGELFF
TRBD1	TRBJ1-5	TRBV6-5	.	TGTGCCAGCAGATATGGACAGGGCAATCAGCCCCAGCATTTT	CASRYGQGNQPQHF
TRBD1	TRBJ2-7	TRBV27	.	TGTGCCAGCAGTTCGACAGGGCCACCCTACGAGCAGTACTTC	CASSSTGPPYEQYF
.	TRBJ2-7	TRBV5-4	.	TGTGCCAGCAGCTTGGGGGAAAACAGGGAACCCTACGAGCAGTACTTC	CASSLGENREPYEQYF
.	TRBJ1-5	TRBV5-5	.	TGTGCCAGCAGCACATCCGACCAGGGGCGGTATAGCAATCAGCCCCAGCATTTT	CASSTSDQGRYSNQPQHF
.	TRBJ1-2	TRBV5-5	.	TGTGCCAGCAGCCTAGGACGACTAGATGGCTACACCTTC	CASSLGRLDGYTF
.	TRBJ2-7	TRBV7-2	.	TGTGCCAGCAGCCGGGTGCCCCCCTACGAGCAGTACTTC	CASSRVPPYEQYF
.	TRBJ1-1	TRBV11-2	.	TGTGCCAGCAGCTTACGCCCCAGGGGAGGGTCGTATGAAGCTTTCTTT	CASSLRPRGGSYEAFF
TRBD1	TRBJ1-1	TRBV28	many	TGTGCCAGCAGTCTCCACAGGGGAGGCGTGGGGCACACTGAAGCTTTCTTT	CASSLHRGGVGHTEAFF
.	TRBJ1-2	TRBV19	.	TGTGCCAGTAGTATTAAGGGGGACTATGGCTACACCTTC	CASSIKGDYGYTF
.	TRBJ2-5	TRBV9	few	TGTGCCAGCAACAACGCTCCAGGGACCCAGTACTTC	CASNNAPGTQYF
TRBD1	TRBJ2-7	TRBV9	.	TGTGCCAGCAGCGTGGGACAGGTACCCTACGAGCAGTACTTC	CASSVGQVPYEQYF
TRBD1	TRBJ2-7	TRBV19	.	TGTGCCAGTAGTATAGGGACAGGCGTCTCCTACGAGCAGTACTTC	CASSIGTGVSYEQYF
TRBD2	TRBJ2-1	TRBV5-1	.	TGCGCCAGCAGCCCGGGACTAGCGGGAAAGCACAATGAGCAGTTCTTC	CASSPGLAGKHNEQFF
TRBD1	TRBJ1-4	TRBV10-2	.	TGCGCCAGCAGCGCTCAGGGGGCAACTAATGAAAAACTGTTTTTT	CASSAQGATNEKLFF
.	TRBJ1-1	TRBV29-1	.	TGCAGCGTTGGGGGCGGGAGGGGCATGAACACTGAAGCTTTCTTT	CSVGGGRGMNTEAFF
TRBD2	TRBJ2-1	TRBV5-1	.	TGCGCCAGCAGCTCTAATAGCGGGAGGCTCAATGAGCAGTTCTTC	CASSSNSGRLNEQFF
TRBD1	TRBJ2-7	TRBV5-6	.	TGTGCCAGCAGCTTGGGACAGGGTATCGTCGAGCAGTACTTC	CASSLGQGIVEQYF
.	TRBJ1-2	TRBV12-5	.	TGTGCTAGTGGTTTGGTACGGGTAGGCGTCCGGATCTCCCTCTATGGCTACACCTTC	CASGLVRVGVRISLYGYTF
TRBD2	TRBJ2-1	TRBV2	.	TGTGCCAGCATCCGACTAGCGGGACTCAATGAGCAGTTCTTC	CASIRLAGLNEQFF
TRBD1	TRBJ1-1	TRBV28	.	TGTGCCAGCAGCCCAGGACAGGGAGGGTCTACTGAAGCTTTCTTT	CASSPGQGGSTEAFF
.	TRBJ1-2	TRBV2	few	TGTGCCAGCAGTAGCCAGGTCTATGGCTACACCTTC	CASSSQVYGYTF
.	TRBJ1-5	TRBV10-3	.	TGTGCCAGCCGGGGGGGAACCAATCAGCCCCAGCATTTT	CASRGGTNQPQHF
.	TRBJ1-2	TRBV2	.	TGTGCCAGCAGCGTTATTCCGACAGGCCAATACTATGGCTACACCTTC	CASSVIPTGQYYGYTF
TRBD1	TRBJ2-5	TRBV18	few	TGTGCCAGCTCACCGGACAGGGTTTATCAAGAGACCCAGTACTTC	CASSPDRVYQETQYF
TRBD2	TRBJ2-1	TRBV5-4	.	TGTGCCAGCAGCTTGCAGGGCGGGGGGTGGTATGAGCAGTTCTTC	CASSLQGGGWYEQFF
TRBD1	TRBJ1-1	TRBV18	.	TGTGCCAGCTCGTATACGGACAGGAATGAAGCTTTCTTT	CASSYTDRNEAFF
.	TRBJ1-5	TRBV18	.	TGTGCCAGCTCACCGCTACAGGGCAGGGGCAATCAGCCCCAGCATTTT	CASSPLQGRGNQPQHF
.	TRBJ2-7	TRBV9	.	TGTGCCAGCAGCGTAGACCCCGACAGCGAGCAGTACTTC	CASSVDPDSEQYF
.	TRBJ2-5	TRBV18	.	TGTGCCAGCTCACCAGGGCAGAACCAAGAGACCCAGTACTTC	CASSPGQNQETQYF
TRBD1	TRBJ1-2	TRBV7-9	.	TGTGCCAGCAGCTTAGCGTACAGGGGATCGAAGGGGGGCTACACCTTC	CASSLAYRGSKGGYTF
TRBD2	TRBJ2-5	TRBV28	.	TGTGCCAGCAGACTTCAAGCGGGAGGTGAGCGGACCCAGTACTTC	CASRLQAGGERTQYF
TRBD1	TRBJ2-7	TRBV6-1	many	TGTGCCAGCAGTCACTTGACAGGGAGCGACGAGCAGTACTTC	CASSHLTGSDEQYF
TRBD1	TRBJ2-1	TRBV28	.	TGTGCCAGCAGTTTATTGACAGGGCAAAGCTACAATGAGCAGTTCTTC	CASSLLTGQSYNEQFF
TRBD1	TRBJ2-1	TRBV4-1	.	TGCGCCAGCAGTGACACAGGGGGCATGTACAATGAGCAGTTCTTC	CASSDTGGMYNEQFF
.	TRBJ1-2	TRBV6-1	.	TGTGCCAGCAGTGAACGGGTGGGCTATGGCTACACCTTC	CASSERVGYGYTF
TRBD1	TRBJ2-7	TRBV11-3	few	TGTGCCAGCAGCTTGGGGACAGTAGGGAACGAGCAGTACTTC	CASSLGTVGNEQYF
.	TRBJ1-5	TRBV11-2	few	TGTGCCAGCAGCTCGGGTTATGCGGAGCCCCAGCATTTT	CASSSGYAEPQHF